These 22 T cell receptor beta chains were sequenced from one sample in a study of cytomegalovirus exposure and HLA in healthy donors. PCR involved 60 Vbeta and 13 Jbeta primers. TCRdb's table, derived via immunoSEQ multiplex PCR, lists solely in-frame clones and lacks some. Here the sample spans more than 200,000 clones, 65% to 80% being singletons. The sample was PBMCs. The receptors derive from a girl aged 2-10 years in good health and CMV-seronegative.

The rearrangement joins TRBV6-6 to TRBJ2-2, with 9 bases matching TRBD1. J was trimmed by 5 bases and V by 6 bases; bases with no gene match: 4. The length of the CDR3 is 14 residues. The germline V gene has CDR1 MNHNY and CDR2 SVGAGI (reference sequence). The CDR3: CASRQGAGTGELFF. In DNA form, the CDR3 reads TGTGCCAGCAGACAGGGGGCAGGGACCGGGGAGCTGTTTTTT.

To note about this clone: Other DNA sequences of this sample code for an identical CDR3. The V and J genes are TRBV7-9 and TRBJ2-3, with no clear D. Germline CDR1 reads SEHNR; CDR2 reads FQNEAQ (reference sequence). Trimming shortened V by 6 bases and J by 4 bases, and 5 bases separated the two germline ends. The CDR3 is 11 amino acids. This chain's CDR3 is CASSPADTQYF. CDR3 DNA: TGTGCCAGCAGTCCGGCAGATACGCAGTATTTT.

The chain is built from TRBV6-6 and TRBJ1-2; TRBD1 is a possible D gene (6 bases). The CDR3 consists of 15 residues. CDR1 and CDR2 from the germline V gene are MNHNY and SVGAGI (reference sequence). V was cut by 4 bases and J by 2 bases, with 14 bases left in between. This CDR3 reads CASSLPGRGNYGYTF. The CDR3 bases are TGTGCCAGCAGTTTACCCGGTAGGGGGAACTATGGCTACACCTTC.

CDR3 region: CASSIASGAISYEQYF. The CDR3 bases are TGTGCCAGTAGTATAGCTAGCGGGGCCATTTCCTACGAGCAGTACTTC. The J gene is TRBJ2-7, the V gene TRBV19; 9 bases line up with TRBD2. CDR3 size: 16 residues. V shed 1 base and J 1 base; nucleotides not matched to a gene: 5. Germline CDR1 is LNHDA and CDR2 is SQIVND (reference sequence).

This chain connects TRBV10-3 to TRBJ2-5, with TRBD1 identical over 8 bases. CDR1 is ENHRY and CDR2 is SYGVKD in the germline V gene. The CDR3 length is 14 residues. Trimming took 4 bases from V and 0 from J; bases not matched to a gene: 1. Written as DNA, the CDR3 is TGTGCCATCAGTGGGGGACAGGACCAAGAGACCCAGTACTTC. Amino acids: CAISGGQDQETQYF.

CDR3 nucleotide sequence: TGCAGTGCTAGATGGCACTACGAGCAGTACTTC. This translates into CSARWHYEQYF. This sequence joins TRBV20-1 and TRBJ2-7; no firm D call. V was clipped by 2 bases and J by 3 bases, with 5 bases between them. The CDR3 loop spans 11 amino acids. Germline V gene lookup returns CDR1 DFQATT and CDR2 SNEGSKA (reference sequence).

V gene TRBV7-8 combines with J gene TRBJ1-5; D uncertain. The CDR3 consists of 13 residues. From germline, CDR1 is SGHVS and CDR2 FQNEAQ. Trimming took off 1 base at V and 5 bases at J, with 6 bases between the two ends. CDR3 region: CASSLVEYQPQHF. CDR3 nucleotide sequence: TGTGCCAGCAGCTTAGTAGAGTATCAGCCCCAGCATTTT.

The genes are TRBV30 and TRBJ1-1; tentatively, D is TRBD1 (5 bases). V lost 6 bases to trimming and J lost 0 bases, with 14 bases between them. CDR3 length equals 14 residues. The V gene's germline CDR1 is GTSNPN and CDR2 SVGIG (reference sequence). The CDR3 reads CACSGEGMNTEAFF. As DNA, the CDR3 is TGTGCCTGCTCCGGGGAGGGGATGAACACTGAAGCTTTCTTT.

DNA of the CDR3: TGCGCCTCTAGGCGGGGTCTGCCCTTCACAGATACGCAGTATTTT. This translates into CASRRGLPFTDTQYF. The chain carries TRBV4-1 and TRBJ2-3; tentative D call: TRBD2 (6 bases). Deletions cut 11 bases from V and 2 bases from J, with 20 bases between. The germline gives CDR1 MGHRA, CDR2 YSYEKL. The CDR3 covers 15 residues.

This clone was detected only a few times. The V and J genes are TRBV2 and TRBJ1-1; TRBD1 matches 7 bases. The CDR3 runs to 13 residues. The V segment lost 6 bases and the J segment 5 bases; nucleotides outside the gene matches: 6. Germline-derived CDR1 and CDR2 are SNHLY and FYNNEI. CDR3 in DNA: TGTGCCAGCAGCCTGGGGACAGAGACTGAAGCTTTCTTT. This translates into CASSLGTETEAFF.

The rearrangement joins TRBV7-9 to TRBJ2-3; D possibly corresponds to TRBD2 (5 bases). Germline values: CDR1 SEHNR, CDR2 FQNEAQ (reference sequence). CDR3 length: 14 amino acids. The V end was cut by 10 bases, the J end by 3 bases, with 17 bases between. The CDR3 here is CANHFGESTDTQYF. The CDR3 nucleotides are TGTGCCAACCACTTTGGGGAGTCGACAGATACGCAGTATTTT.

The chain employs TRBV4-1 and TRBJ2-4; tentatively, D is TRBD2 (6 bases). V lost 4 bases to trimming and J lost 1 base, with 11 bases between them. CDR1 and CDR2 (germline): MGHRA, YSYEKL. The CDR3 loop spans 15 amino acids. CDR3 sequence: CASSRGGFAKNIQYF. CDR3 in DNA: TGCGCCAGCAGCCGAGGAGGGTTCGCCAAAAACATTCAGTACTTC.

This clone was recorded only once. The V gene is TRBV4-1, the J gene TRBJ1-1; TRBD1 aligns across 9 bases. With V trimmed by 2 bases and J by 9 bases, 7 bases remained unmatched. The CDR3 is 14 amino acids. Germline CDR1 and CDR2: MGHRA and YSYEKL. CDR3 loop: CASSQPRQGVKAFF. CDR3 nucleotide sequence: TGCGCCAGCAGCCAACCGAGACAGGGGGTTAAAGCTTTCTTT.

CDR3 DNA: TGTGCCAGCAGTACACCCTCATATGGCTACACCTTC. Translated, it gives CASSTPSYGYTF. This chain links TRBV6-5 with TRBJ1-2; no definite D call. Germline CDR1 reads MNHEY; CDR2 reads SVGAGI. The CDR3 spans 12 residues. The ends were cut back, 5 bases at V and 5 bases at J, with 9 bases in the middle.

CDR3 amino acids: CASSLWLGQTNEKLFF. The DNA of the CDR3 is TGTGCCAGCAGCTTGTGGTTGGGCCAGACTAATGAAAAACTGTTTTTT. The chain is built from TRBV5-6 and TRBJ1-4; D not certain. The CDR3 contains 16 residues. V lost 1 base to trimming and J lost 2 bases, with 12 bases between them. Germline values: CDR1 SGHDT, CDR2 YYEEEE. Full variable domain (rest looked up from reference TRBV5-6 and TRBJ1-4): DAGVTQSPTHLIKTRGQQVTLRCSPKSGHDTVSWYQQALGQGPQFIFQYYEEEERQRGNFPDRFSGHQFPNYSSELNVNALLLGDSALYLCASSLWLGQTNEKLFFGSGTQLSVL.

The V call is TRBV28, the J call TRBJ2-1, with a possible D match to TRBD2 (7 bases). Deletions cut 6 bases from V and 8 bases from J, with 20 bases between. Germline V lookup: CDR1 MDHEN, CDR2 SYDVKM. The CDR3 loop spans 15 amino acids. CDR3 sequence (DNA): TGTGCCAGCAGCCACAGGGTTAAGGGGAGGGATGAGCAGTTCTTC. This codes for CASSHRVKGRDEQFF. The full variable domain, completed using reference TRBV28 and TRBJ2-1, is DVKVTQSSRYLVKRTGEKVFLECVQDMDHENMFWYRQDPGLGLRLIYFSYDVKMKEKGDIPEGYSVSREKKERFSLILESASTNQTSMYLCASSHRVKGRDEQFFGPGTRLTVL.

V is TRBV7-9 and J is TRBJ2-3; D call uncertain. Between the trimmed V and J ends, which lost 0 bases and 1 base, there was a span of 5 bases. The length of the CDR3 is 14 residues. Germline assignment: CDR1 SEHNR and CDR2 FQNEAQ (reference sequence). The CDR3 protein is CASSLAPGTDTQYF. DNA for the CDR3: TGTGCCAGCAGCTTAGCGCCGGGCACAGATACGCAGTATTTT.

This chain joins TRBV6-1 and TRBJ1-4; 7 nucleotides align to TRBD1. J was trimmed by 11 bases and V by 8 bases; bases with no gene match: 5. The CDR3 is made up of 11 amino acids. CDR1 and CDR2 (germline): MNHNS, SASEGT. CDR3 in amino acids: CASLAGGKLFF. The DNA of the CDR3 is TGTGCCAGCTTGGCAGGGGGGAAACTGTTTTTT.

The chain joins TRBV4-1 to TRBJ1-1; tentatively, D is TRBD1 (5 bases). V lost 1 base and J 4 bases, leaving 10 bases between the germline ends. From germline, CDR1 is MGHRA and CDR2 YSYEKL. CDR3 length: 14 residues. The DNA for the CDR3 is TGCGCCAGCAGCCAAGCGGCAGGGATCACTGAAGCTTTCTTT. It specifies CASSQAAGITEAFF.

This chain joins TRBV6-1 and TRBJ1-2, with TRBD1 matching 9 bases. The germline V gene has CDR1 MNHNS and CDR2 SASEGT. The CDR3 runs 14 residues. The J segment lost 1 base and the V segment lost 6 bases, leaving 3 bases of the junction unmatched. The CDR3 DNA is TGTGCCAGCAGAAACAGGGGGCTTAACTATGGCTACACCTTC. Protein: CASRNRGLNYGYTF.

This sequence joins TRBV7-9 and TRBJ2-1, with TRBD2 as a possible D gene (6 bases). There are 14 residues in the CDR3. CDR1 and CDR2 from the germline V gene are SEHNR and FQNEAQ (reference sequence). Trimming left V 5 bases short and J 0 bases short, with 8 bases between. In nucleotides, the CDR3 is TGTGCCAGCAGCCGTAGCGGCTCCTACAATGAGCAGTTCTTC. This translates into CASSRSGSYNEQFF.

This clone appeared a few times. V and J are TRBV6-1 and TRBJ2-7, with D possibly TRBD1 on 5 matching bases. The germline V gene encodes CDR1 MNHNS and CDR2 SASEGT. This CDR3 has 13 residues. Trimming pared 3 bases from V and 4 bases from J, leaving 10 bases between. The CDR3 loop reads CASSDGAGYEQYF. The CDR3 DNA is TGTGCCAGCAGTGATGGGGCAGGGTACGAGCAGTACTTC.